This T cell receptor (beta chain) was recovered during a study of early T cells in non-severe SARS-CoV-2 infection. At least ten counts were recorded for this clonotype. TCRdb ran MiXCR on the 5' RACE reads and lists one entry per CDR3 protein. The data contain 45,000 or so distinct CDR3 sequences, approximately 4% of them singletons. V shed 4 bases and J shed 1 base, with 11 bases lying between them. This CDR3 has 15 residues. Germline V lookup: CDR1 KGHDR, CDR2 SFDVKD. The receptor was isolated from an adult who was a healthcare worker with PCR-confirmed SARS-CoV-2 infection or an uninfected control (not recorded which). The chain uses TRBV24-1 and TRBJ2-3; D uncertain. The source material was whole blood. The CDR3 nucleotides are TGTGCCACCAGTGAACCGGACCCCGGCACAGATACGCAGTATTTT. Encoded protein: CATSEPDPGTDTQYF.